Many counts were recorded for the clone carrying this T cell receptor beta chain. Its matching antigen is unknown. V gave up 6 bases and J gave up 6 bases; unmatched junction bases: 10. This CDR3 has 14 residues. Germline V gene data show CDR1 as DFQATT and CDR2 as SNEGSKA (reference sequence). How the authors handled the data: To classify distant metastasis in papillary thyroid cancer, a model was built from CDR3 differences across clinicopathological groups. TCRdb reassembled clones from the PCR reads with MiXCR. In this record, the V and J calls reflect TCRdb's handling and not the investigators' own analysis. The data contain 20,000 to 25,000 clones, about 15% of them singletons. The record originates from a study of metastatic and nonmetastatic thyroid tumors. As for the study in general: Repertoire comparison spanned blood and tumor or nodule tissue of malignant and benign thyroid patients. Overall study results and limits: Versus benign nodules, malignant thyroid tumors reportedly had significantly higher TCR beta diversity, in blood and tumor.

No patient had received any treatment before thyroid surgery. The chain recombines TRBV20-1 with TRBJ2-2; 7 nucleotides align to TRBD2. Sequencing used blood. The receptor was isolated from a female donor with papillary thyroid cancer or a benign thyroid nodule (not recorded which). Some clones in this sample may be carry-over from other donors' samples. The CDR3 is CSARDGGGPGELFF. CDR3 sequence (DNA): TGCAGTGCCCGGGACGGGGGAGGGCCCGGGGAGCTGTTTTTT.